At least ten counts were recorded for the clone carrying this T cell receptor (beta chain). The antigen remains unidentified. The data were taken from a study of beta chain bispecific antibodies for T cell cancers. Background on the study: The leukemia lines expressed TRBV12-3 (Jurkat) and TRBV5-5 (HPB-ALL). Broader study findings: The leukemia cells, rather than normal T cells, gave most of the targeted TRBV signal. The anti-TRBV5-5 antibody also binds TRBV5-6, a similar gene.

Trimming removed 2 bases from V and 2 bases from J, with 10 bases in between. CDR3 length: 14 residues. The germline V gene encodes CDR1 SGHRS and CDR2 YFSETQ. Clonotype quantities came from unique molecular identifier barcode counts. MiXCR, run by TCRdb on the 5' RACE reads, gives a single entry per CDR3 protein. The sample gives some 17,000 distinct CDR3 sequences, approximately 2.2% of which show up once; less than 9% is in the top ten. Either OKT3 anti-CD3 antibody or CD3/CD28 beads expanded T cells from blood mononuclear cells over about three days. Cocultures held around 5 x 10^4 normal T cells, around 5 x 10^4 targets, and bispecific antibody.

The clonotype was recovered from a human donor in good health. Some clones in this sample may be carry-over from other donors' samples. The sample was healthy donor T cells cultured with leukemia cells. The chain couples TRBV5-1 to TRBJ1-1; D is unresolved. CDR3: CASSFAGLNTEAFF. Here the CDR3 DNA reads TGCGCCAGCAGCTTTGCGGGTCTCAACACTGAAGCTTTCTTT.